Each of the 22 T cell receptor beta chains below was sequenced from the same sample in a study of a mutant IDH1 vaccine in newly diagnosed glioma. The time point is: baseline, week 1 (first vaccination visit). Specified treatment: pre-vaccination baseline after standard-of-care therapy. The data were produced by immunoSEQ multiplex PCR, yet TCRdb's version contains in-frame clones alone and is incomplete. This sample has roughly 15,000 clones, with 80% to 90% found just once. Material: PBMCs, obtained from a glioma patient treated with radiotherapy, temozolomide or both. Every receptor here comes from a woman aged 40 to 49 with glioma. Some clones in this sample may be carry-over from other donors' samples.

The chain links TRBV7-2 to TRBJ2-1; no clear D gene. The CDR3 runs to 14 residues. Germline-derived CDR1 and CDR2 are SGHTA and FQGNSA. The ends were cut back, 2 bases at V and 7 bases at J, with 12 bases in the middle. CDR3: CASSLRGRRNEQFF. The CDR3 DNA reads as TGTGCCAGCAGCTTACGTGGGCGTCGGAATGAGCAGTTCTTC. Full variable domain (rest looked up from reference TRBV7-2 and TRBJ2-1): GAGVSQSPSNKVTEKGKDVELRCDPISGHTALYWYRQSLGQGLEFLIYFQGNSAPDKSGLPSDRFSAERTGGSVSTLTIQRTQQEDSAVYLCASSLRGRRNEQFFGPGTRLTVL.

V and J are TRBV5-1 and TRBJ2-3, with 10 nucleotides matching TRBD2. This CDR3 region has 16 residues. V was clipped by 0 bases and J by 9 bases; unmatched bases: 10. Looked up from germline, CDR1 is SGHRS and CDR2 is YFSETQ. The CDR3 region has the DNA TGCGCCAGCAGCTTGGTTGGGACTAGCGTGGCGCACACGCAGTATTTT. This translates into CASSLVGTSVAHTQYF.

J is TRBJ1-1 and V is TRBV6-1; possible D gene TRBD1, 5 bases. Germline CDR1 MNHNS, CDR2 SASEGT. V was cut by 7 bases and J by 0 bases, with 12 bases left in between. CDR3 length equals 14 residues. CDR3 nucleotide sequence: TGTGCCAGCATCGACAGCTACATGAACACTGAAGCTTTCTTT. Its translation is CASIDSYMNTEAFF.

The chain carries TRBV4-1 and TRBJ2-2, with D perhaps matching TRBD2 (5 bases). The CDR3 contains 16 residues. Germline V gene data show CDR1 as MGHRA and CDR2 as YSYEKL. V was shortened by 1 base and J by 1 base, with 10 bases between the two germline ends. The CDR3 loop is CASSQVSSQNTGELFF. CDR3 DNA: TGCGCCAGCAGCCAAGTGTCTAGCCAGAACACCGGGGAGCTGTTTTTT.

CDR3: CASSPTGNTEAFF. Here the CDR3 DNA reads TGTGCCAGCAGCCCGACAGGGAACACTGAAGCTTTCTTT. The chain is built from TRBV27 and TRBJ1-1; the D gene is possibly TRBD1 (6 bases). Between the trimmed V and J ends, which lost 6 bases and 1 base, there was a span of 9 bases. Germline assignment: CDR1 MNHEY and CDR2 SMNVEV (reference sequence). The CDR3 has 13 amino acids.

The chain has TRBV7-2 and TRBJ2-7; tentatively, D is TRBD1 (6 bases). With 1 base removed from V and 2 bases from J, the gap between germline ends came to 12 bases. Germline values: CDR1 SGHTA, CDR2 FQGNSA. The CDR3 contains 15 residues. The CDR3 DNA follows: TGTGCCAGCAGCTTAGACAGGGCCACAACCTACGAGCAGTACTTC. Protein: CASSLDRATTYEQYF.

The V and J genes are TRBV5-4 and TRBJ2-6; D not certain. This CDR3 comprises 17 residues. From germline, CDR1 is SGHNT and CDR2 YYREEE (reference sequence). V dropped 3 bases and J dropped 0 bases, with 13 bases sitting between them. The CDR3 DNA reads as TGTGCCAGCAGCTCCGAATTGGCCCACTCTGGGGCCAACGTCCTGACTTTC. Translation: CASSSELAHSGANVLTF.

The V and J genes are TRBV7-2 and TRBJ2-7, with D perhaps being TRBD1 or TRBD2 (6 bases each). CDR1 is SGHTA and CDR2 is FQGNSA in the germline V gene. V gave up 1 base and J gave up 0 bases, with 7 bases separating them. This CDR3 has 14 amino acids. The CDR3 region is CASSLGGASYEQYF. The CDR3 DNA reads TGTGCCAGCAGCTTAGGGGGGGCCTCCTACGAGCAGTACTTC.

The gene calls are TRBV10-3 and TRBJ2-3; no clear D gene. This CDR3 contains 12 residues. Trimming cost V 6 bases and J 8 bases, with 12 bases left between them. In germline, CDR1 is ENHRY, CDR2 SYGVKD. CDR3 DNA sequence: TGTGCCATCAGGGCCCCCTTAGGTACGCAGTATTTT. Translation gives CAIRAPLGTQYF.

The chain recombines TRBV4-1 with TRBJ2-7; D unclear. Looked up from germline, CDR1 is MGHRA and CDR2 is YSYEKL. Trimming took off 1 base at V and 0 bases at J, with 19 bases between the two ends. This CDR3 is built from 18 residues. CDR3 region: CASSQVLSDTSSSYEQYF. The CDR3 nucleotides read TGCGCCAGCAGCCAAGTTTTGTCAGACACTTCAAGCTCCTACGAGCAGTACTTC.

The chain combines TRBV2 with TRBJ2-1; maybe TRBD2 (5 bases). CDR3 length: 13 residues. The V gene's germline CDR1 is SNHLY and CDR2 FYNNEI. Trimming removed 10 bases at V and 3 bases at J, with 13 bases between. The CDR3 loop is CANRGSVYNEQFF. In DNA form, the CDR3 reads TGTGCCAACCGAGGGTCCGTCTACAATGAGCAGTTCTTC.

The chain employs TRBV9 and TRBJ2-5, with 11 positions matching TRBD2. CDR3 length equals 17 residues. Trimming took 0 bases from V and 4 from J; bases not matched to a gene: 8. Germline V gene lookup returns CDR1 SGDLS and CDR2 YYNGEE. In DNA, the CDR3 is TGTGCCAGCAGCGTAGGAACTAGCGGGGGACCCCGAGAGACCCAGTACTTC. Translated, it gives CASSVGTSGGPRETQYF.

This clone came up once. The chain combines TRBV6-6 with TRBJ2-7; 7 bases map to TRBD1. The length of the CDR3 is 13 residues. With V trimmed by 7 bases and J by 7 bases, 10 bases remained unmatched. The V gene's germline CDR1 is MNHNY and CDR2 SVGAGI (reference sequence). Here the CDR3 DNA reads TGTGCCAGCAAGGAGACAGGGAGTGTAGAGCAGTACTTC. Amino acids: CASKETGSVEQYF.

This clone was seen just once. This CDR3 reads CASSFGTGGQETQYF. The CDR3 DNA reads TGTGCCAGCAGCTTCGGGACAGGGGGCCAAGAGACCCAGTACTTC. This rearrangement joins TRBV7-9 to TRBJ2-5; 11 positions agree with TRBD1. Germline values: CDR1 SEHNR, CDR2 FQNEAQ (reference sequence). The V gene end was trimmed by 3 bases and the J gene end by 1 base; junction bases not matched to a gene: 1. This CDR3 is 15 amino acids long.

The chain recombines TRBV10-2 with TRBJ2-7; weak D call: TRBD2 (6 bases). V lost 4 bases to trimming and J lost 9 bases, with 22 bases between them. The CDR3 sequence is 15 residues long. Germline values: CDR1 WSHSY, CDR2 SAAADI. The CDR3 sequence: CASSAVVADPLGQYF. CDR3 sequence (DNA): TGCGCCAGCAGTGCCGTGGTAGCGGACCCTCTAGGGCAGTACTTC.

This clone occurred a few times. The chain combines TRBV27 with TRBJ1-1, with D unclear. Germline CDR1 MNHEY, CDR2 SMNVEV (reference sequence). Trimming removed 5 bases from V and 0 bases from J, with 10 bases in between. This CDR3 is 14 amino acids long. The CDR3 protein is CASSPLTVNTEAFF. In DNA, the CDR3 is TGTGCCAGCAGTCCGCTAACGGTGAACACTGAAGCTTTCTTT.

The chain carries TRBV6-1 and TRBJ1-2; possibly TRBD1 for D (5 bases). The ends were cut back, 4 bases at V and 5 bases at J, with 8 bases in the middle. Germline CDR1 is MNHNS and CDR2 is SASEGT. The CDR3 runs 12 residues. The CDR3 reads CASSAAGYGYTF. The CDR3 DNA follows: TGTGCCAGCAGTGCGGCAGGGTATGGCTACACCTTC.

This clone was picked up one time. The chain uses TRBV6-5 and TRBJ2-1; perhaps TRBD2 as D (6 bases). The CDR3 is 15 residues long. CDR1 is MNHEY and CDR2 is SVGAGI in the germline V gene. The V gene lost 0 bases and the J gene lost 6 bases, with 12 bases spanning the gap. DNA of the CDR3: TGTGCCAGCAGTTACTCTAGCGGAGGACTCAATGAGCAGTTCTTC. Amino acids: CASSYSSGGLNEQFF.

This clone has just one count. The rearrangement joins TRBV7-8 to TRBJ2-7; D gene uncertain. Germline CDR1 SGHVS, CDR2 FQNEAQ. The CDR3 sequence is 14 residues long. V lost 2 bases and J lost 2, with 10 bases in between. CDR3 nucleotide sequence: TGTGCCAGCAGCTTAAAACAAGGCCCCTACGAGCAGTACTTC. Its protein product is CASSLKQGPYEQYF.

The rearrangement joins TRBV11-2 to TRBJ1-1; D is possibly TRBD1 (6 bases). CDR3 length equals 13 residues. The V gene lost 5 bases and the J gene lost 3 bases, with 10 bases spanning the gap. Germline CDR1 SGHAT, CDR2 FQNNGV. Written as DNA, the CDR3 is TGTGCCAGCAGCGGACAGAGGGACACTGAAGCTTTCTTT. Encoded protein: CASSGQRDTEAFF.

This chain links TRBV2 with TRBJ2-1; D may be TRBD2 (5 bases). Germline values: CDR1 SNHLY, CDR2 FYNNEI. The CDR3 has 12 amino acids. Trimming shortened V by 6 bases and J by 6 bases, and 9 bases separated the two germline ends. The CDR3 reads CASRDLANEQFF. The CDR3 nucleotides are TGTGCCAGCAGGGACCTAGCCAATGAGCAGTTCTTC.

The genes are TRBV5-6 and TRBJ1-1; possibly TRBD1 for D (5 bases). Trimming took off 3 bases at V and 0 bases at J, with 12 bases between the two ends. CDR3 length: 15 amino acids. Per germline, CDR1 SGHDT and CDR2 YYEEEE. CDR3 sequence (DNA): TGTGCCAGCAGCTCGACAGCCTCCATGAACACTGAAGCTTTCTTT. Protein product: CASSSTASMNTEAFF. Based on the CDR3 plus reference TRBV5-6 and TRBJ1-1, the full variable domain is DAGVTQSPTHLIKTRGQQVTLRCSPKSGHDTVSWYQQALGQGPQFIFQYYEEEERQRGNFPDRFSGHQFPNYSSELNVNALLLGDSALYLCASSSTASMNTEAFFGQGTRLTVV.